The rows below give T cell receptor beta chains drawn from one sample of a study of blood T cell repertoires in COVID-19. Produced via immunoSEQ multiplex PCR; TCRdb's table is partial and in-frame only. The table shows 130,000 to 150,000 clones, with approximately 81% occurring only once. Sequences were obtained from peripheral blood. The receptors originated from a human donor in a cohort sampled during active COVID-19. CDR3s include the opening cysteine and the closing phenylalanine or tryptophan. D genes are given only for firm matches. Part of the rows lack a size; the others show once, few, many or a class for expanded clones.

j_call clone_size d_call v_call cdr3_aa cdr3_nt
TRBJ2-1 - - TRBV5-1 CASSSGGSGEFF TGCGCCAGCAGCTCCGGGGGGTCAGGGGAGTTCTTC
TRBJ2-6 once - TRBV28 CASSSETNVLTF TGTGCCAGCAGCTCGGAGACCAACGTCCTGACTTTC
TRBJ1-2 - - TRBV5-1 CASSLGGLLGYTF TGCGCCAGCAGCTTGGGGGGCCTCCTTGGCTACACCTTC
TRBJ2-7 - TRBD1 TRBV11-2 CASSPRQGGEQYF TGTGCCAGCAGCCCGAGACAGGGGGGCGAGCAGTACTTC
TRBJ2-5 few - TRBV24-1 CATSDRLGETQYF TGTGCCACCAGTGACAGGCTGGGAGAGACCCAGTACTTC
TRBJ2-5 - TRBD1 TRBV5-1 CASSLEGTGAETQYF TGCGCCAGCAGCTTAGAGGGGACAGGGGCAGAGACCCAGTACTTC
TRBJ1-2 - TRBD1 TRBV13 CASSLGRQGAGGYTF TGTGCCAGCAGCTTAGGGCGGCAGGGGGCAGGTGGCTACACCTTC
TRBJ1-5 - TRBD1 TRBV19 CASSIEGQIPNSNQPQHF TGTGCCAGTAGTATAGAGGGACAGATTCCGAATAGCAATCAGCCCCAGCATTTT
TRBJ2-3 - - TRBV7-2 CASSFAGITDTQYF TGTGCCAGCAGCTTTGCGGGGATAACAGATACGCAGTATTTT
TRBJ1-2 - TRBD1 TRBV12-3/TRBV12-4 CASDRGFYGYTF TGTGCCAGCGACAGGGGTTTCTATGGCTACACCTTC
TRBJ1-1 - - TRBV6-2/TRBV6-3 CASSQRDGTEAFF TGTGCCAGCAGCCAGAGAGATGGTACTGAAGCTTTCTTT
TRBJ1-6 - - TRBV5-4 CASSLAQDNSPLHF TGTGCCAGCAGCCTGGCACAGGATAATTCACCCCTCCACTTT
TRBJ2-5 - TRBD1 TRBV7-2 CASSLTGGAGETQYF TGTGCCAGCAGCCTGACAGGGGGCGCGGGAGAGACCCAGTACTTC
TRBJ2-2 - - TRBV7-3 CASSLSHTGELFF TGTGCCAGCAGCTTATCTCACACCGGGGAGCTGTTTTTT
TRBJ2-7 - TRBD2 TRBV10-3 CAISESPGSGGPSEQYF TGTGCCATCAGTGAGTCACCTGGGAGCGGGGGCCCCTCCGAGCAGTACTTC
TRBJ2-1 - - TRBV11-3 CASSYEGNNEQFF TGTGCCAGCAGCTATGAGGGAAACAATGAGCAGTTCTTC
TRBJ1-1 few - TRBV4-3 CASSQDRMNTEAFF TGCGCCAGCAGCCAAGACAGAATGAACACTGAAGCTTTCTTT
TRBJ2-2 - - TRBV15 CATMKGQSNTGELFF TGTGCCACCATGAAGGGACAATCGAACACCGGGGAGCTGTTTTTT
TRBJ1-4 - TRBD1 TRBV28 CASSTPGQGDEKLFF TGTGCCAGCAGTACTCCGGGACAGGGAGATGAAAAACTGTTTTTT
TRBJ2-3 few - TRBV7-9 CASSLVVVSSTDTQYF TGTGCCAGCAGCTTAGTTGTCGTATCTAGCACAGATACGCAGTATTTT
TRBJ1-2 - - TRBV5-1 CASSLSGVVGGYTF TGCGCCAGCAGCTTATCAGGGGTTGTGGGTGGCTACACCTTC
TRBJ1-2 - - TRBV9 CASSVGLGLGYTF TGTGCCAGCAGCGTAGGACTAGGGCTTGGCTACACCTTC
TRBJ1-2 once - TRBV28 CASLERSRGYTF TGTGCCAGCCTCGAGCGGAGTCGGGGCTACACCTTC
TRBJ2-7 - - TRBV29-1 CSVATGNGYEQYF TGCAGCGTTGCAACAGGGAACGGCTACGAGCAGTACTTC
TRBJ2-6 - - TRBV27 CAAPWEVARWGSGANVLTF TGTGCCGCCCCCTGGGAGGTGGCTAGGTGGGGCTCTGGGGCCAACGTCCTGACTTTC
TRBJ2-7 - - TRBV28 CASNPGSSYEQYF TGTGCCAGCAACCCCGGGAGCTCCTACGAGCAGTACTTC
TRBJ2-1 - - TRBV28 CANQQSSGEQFF TGTGCCAACCAACAGTCTTCGGGGGAGCAGTTCTTC
TRBJ2-3 - - TRBV28 CASSLPRLDFTDTQYF TGTGCCAGCAGTTTACCCCGACTAGACTTCACAGATACGCAGTATTTT
TRBJ1-3 - TRBD1 TRBV5-8 CASSSGTARYLGNTIYF TGTGCCAGCAGCTCCGGGACAGCGCGATACCTTGGAAACACCATATATTTT